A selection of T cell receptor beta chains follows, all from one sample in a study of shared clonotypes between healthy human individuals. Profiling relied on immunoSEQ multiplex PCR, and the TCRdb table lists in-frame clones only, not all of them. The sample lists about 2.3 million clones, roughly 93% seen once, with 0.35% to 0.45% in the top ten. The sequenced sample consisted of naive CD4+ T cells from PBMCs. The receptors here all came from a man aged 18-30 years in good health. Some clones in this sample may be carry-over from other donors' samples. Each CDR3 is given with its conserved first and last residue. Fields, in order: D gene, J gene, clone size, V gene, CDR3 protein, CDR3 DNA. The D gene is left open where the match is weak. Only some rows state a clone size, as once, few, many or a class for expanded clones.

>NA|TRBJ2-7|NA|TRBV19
CASSILPFGTYEQYF
TGTGCCAGTAGTATCCTCCCGTTCGGTACCTACGAGCAGTACTTC
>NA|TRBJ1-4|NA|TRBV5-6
CASSLDDNEKLFF
TGTGCCAGCAGCTTGGACGATAATGAAAAACTGTTTTTT
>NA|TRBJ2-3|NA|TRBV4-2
CASSQEGGRDTQYF
TGTGCCAGCAGCCAAGAGGGGGGGCGGGATACGCAGTATTTT
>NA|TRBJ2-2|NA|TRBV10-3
CAISERQVPGELFF
TGTGCCATCAGTGAGAGACAGGTCCCCGGGGAGCTGTTTTTT
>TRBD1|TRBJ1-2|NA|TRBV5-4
CASSSGGQGGLVGYTF
TGTGCCAGCTCCAGCGGGGGACAGGGAGGGTTGGTCGGCTACACCTTC
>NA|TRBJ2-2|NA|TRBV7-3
CASSLDNTGELFF
TGTGCCAGCAGCTTAGATAACACCGGGGAGCTGTTTTTT
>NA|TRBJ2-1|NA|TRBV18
CASSPLGRGEQFF
TGTGCCAGCTCACCGTTAGGTCGGGGTGAGCAGTTCTTC
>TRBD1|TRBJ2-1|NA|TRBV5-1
CASTLFPGQEVNEQFF
TGCGCCAGCACCCTATTTCCGGGACAGGAAGTCAATGAGCAGTTCTTC
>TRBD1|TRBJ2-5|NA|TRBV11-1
CASSPRTGSGETQYF
TGTGCCAGCAGCCCGAGGACAGGGTCGGGAGAGACCCAGTACTTC
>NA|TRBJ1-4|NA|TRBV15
CATSRVLYEKLFF
TGTGCCACCAGCAGAGTCTTGTATGAAAAACTGTTTTTT
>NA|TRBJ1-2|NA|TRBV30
CAWSVSSYGYTF
TGTGCCTGGAGTGTTAGCAGCTATGGCTACACCTTC
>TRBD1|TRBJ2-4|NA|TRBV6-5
CASSLSDRVRVRYF
TGTGCCAGCAGTCTCTCTGACAGGGTGAGAGTTAGGTACTTC
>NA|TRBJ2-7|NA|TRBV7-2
CASAPGSHYEQYF
TGTGCCAGCGCCCCGGGCAGCCACTACGAGCAGTACTTC
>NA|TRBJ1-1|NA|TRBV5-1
CASSLDGPNTEAFF
TGCGCCAGCAGCTTGGACGGACCGAACACTGAAGCTTTCTTT
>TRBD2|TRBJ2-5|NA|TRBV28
CASSLWGSGGETQYF
TGTGCCAGCAGTTTATGGGGTAGCGGGGGAGAGACCCAGTACTTC
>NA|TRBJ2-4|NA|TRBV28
CASSPRSDPLAKNIQYF
TGTGCCAGCAGCCCCCGTAGCGACCCGCTAGCCAAAAACATTCAGTACTTC
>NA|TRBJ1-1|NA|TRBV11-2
CASSLDQGAEAFF
TGTGCCAGCAGCCTAGACCAGGGCGCTGAAGCTTTCTTT
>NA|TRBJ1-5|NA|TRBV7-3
CASSEDRNQPQHF
TGTGCCAGCAGCGAGGACAGAAATCAGCCCCAGCATTTT
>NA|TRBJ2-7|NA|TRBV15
CATSRDTGGTYEQYF
TGTGCCACCAGCAGGGATACAGGCGGAACCTACGAGCAGTACTTC
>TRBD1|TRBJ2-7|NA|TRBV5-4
CASSGGQNDEQYF
TGTGCCAGCAGCGGGGGACAGAATGACGAGCAGTACTTC
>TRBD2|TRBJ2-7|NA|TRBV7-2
CASSLTSGRGEQYF
TGTGCCAGCAGCTTGACTAGCGGGAGGGGCGAGCAGTACTTC
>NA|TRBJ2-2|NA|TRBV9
CASSLRGSGNTGELFF
TGTGCCAGCAGCCTACGTGGTAGCGGGAACACCGGGGAGCTGTTTTTT
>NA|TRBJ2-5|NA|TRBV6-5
CASSYSMWETQYF
TGTGCCAGCAGTTACTCGATGTGGGAGACCCAGTACTTC
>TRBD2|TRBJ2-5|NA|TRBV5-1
CASSPSGTSRPGTQYF
TGCGCCAGCAGCCCCTCCGGGACTAGCCGCCCCGGGACCCAGTACTTC
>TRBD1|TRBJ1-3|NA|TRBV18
CASSPNAGQIDTIYF
TGTGCCAGCTCACCAAACGCGGGACAGATAGACACCATATATTTT
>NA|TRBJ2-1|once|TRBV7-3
CASSSSGSYNEQFF
TGTGCCAGCAGCTCAAGCGGGTCCTACAATGAGCAGTTCTTC
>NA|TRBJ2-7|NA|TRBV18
CASSRSGYEQYF
TGTGCCAGCTCACGATCAGGGTACGAGCAGTACTTC
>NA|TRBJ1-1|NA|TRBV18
CASSPSGDPGTEAFF
TGTGCCAGCTCACCCTCGGGGGACCCGGGGACTGAAGCTTTCTTT
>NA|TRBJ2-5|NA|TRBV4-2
CASSQDRASSLYF
TGTGCCAGCAGCCAAGATAGGGCTAGCTCCTTATACTTC
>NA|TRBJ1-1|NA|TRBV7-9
CASSLQGTHTEAFF
TGTGCCAGCAGCTTACAAGGGACGCACACTGAAGCTTTCTTT
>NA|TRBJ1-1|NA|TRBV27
CASSSIRNTEAFF
TGTGCCAGCAGTTCAATCCGGAACACTGAAGCTTTCTTT
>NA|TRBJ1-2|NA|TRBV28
CASSPPVRGYGYTF
TGTGCCAGCAGTCCCCCGGTCAGGGGATATGGCTACACCTTC
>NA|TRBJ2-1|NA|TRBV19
CATKMGAGSYNEQFF
TGTGCCACGAAGATGGGGGCAGGCTCCTACAATGAGCAGTTCTTC
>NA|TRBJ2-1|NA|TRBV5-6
CATGTQEQFF
TGTGCCACAGGGACTCAAGAGCAGTTCTTC
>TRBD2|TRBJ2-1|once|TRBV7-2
CASAGLANNEQFF
TGTGCCAGCGCTGGACTAGCTAACAATGAGCAGTTCTTC
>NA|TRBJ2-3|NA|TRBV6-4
CASSASGSTDTQYF
TGTGCCAGCAGTGCGAGCGGGAGCACAGATACGCAGTATTTT